This T cell receptor (beta chain) stems from a study of blood T cell repertoires in COVID-19. Turning to the study itself: The United States, Italy and Spain supplied acute and convalescent COVID-19 samples.

This clone was seen only a few times. CDR1 and CDR2 from the germline V gene are SEHNR and FQNEAQ (reference sequence). The CDR3 runs to 16 residues. After removal of 4 bases from V and 3 bases from J, the junction contained 9 bases not matched to a gene. Profiling relied on immunoSEQ multiplex PCR, and the TCRdb table lists in-frame clones only, not all of them. Here the sample spans some 18,000 clones, about nine tenths being singletons. The receptor comes from a human donor in a cohort sampled during active COVID-19. The V gene is TRBV7-9, the J gene TRBJ2-7; the match to TRBD2 covers 10 bases. Sequenced input: peripheral blood. The CDR3 DNA reads TGTGCCAGCAGCTCGTCATTAGCGGGGGGAGGCTACGAGCAGTACTTC. Translated: CASSSSLAGGGYEQYF. Drawing the rest from reference TRBV7-9 and TRBJ2-7, the complete variable domain is DTGVSQNPRHKITKRGQNVTFRCDPISEHNRLYWYRQTLGQGPEFLTYFQNEAQLEKSRLLSDRFSAERPKGSFSTLEIQRTEQGDSAMYLCASSSSLAGGGYEQYFGPGTRLTVT.